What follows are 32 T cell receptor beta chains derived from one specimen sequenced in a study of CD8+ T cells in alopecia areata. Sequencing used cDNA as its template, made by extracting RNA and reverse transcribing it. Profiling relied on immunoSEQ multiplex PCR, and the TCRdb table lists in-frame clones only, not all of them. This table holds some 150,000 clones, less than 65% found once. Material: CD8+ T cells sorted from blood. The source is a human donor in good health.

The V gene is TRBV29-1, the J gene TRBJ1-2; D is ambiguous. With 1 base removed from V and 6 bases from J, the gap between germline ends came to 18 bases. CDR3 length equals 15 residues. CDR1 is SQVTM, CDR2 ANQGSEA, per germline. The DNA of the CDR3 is TGCAGCGTTGAAGTTCCAGGTTGGAAATCTGATGGCTACACCTTC. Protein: CSVEVPGWKSDGYTF.

Written as DNA, the CDR3 is TGTGCCAGCAGCGTAGTCTCTGGGGCCAGTGAAGCTTTCTTT. Its translation is CASSVVSGASEAFF. The rearrangement uses TRBV9 and TRBJ1-1, with a tentative D call TRBD1 (5 bases). V was clipped by 0 bases and J by 7 bases, with 13 bases between them. The germline CDR1 and CDR2 sequences are SGDLS and YYNGEE. The CDR3 extends over 14 amino acids.

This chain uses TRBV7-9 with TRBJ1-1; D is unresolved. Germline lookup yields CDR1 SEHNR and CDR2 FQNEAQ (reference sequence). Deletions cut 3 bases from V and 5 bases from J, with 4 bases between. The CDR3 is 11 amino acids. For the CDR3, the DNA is TGTGCCAGCAGCTTGGGGACTGAAGCTTTCTTT. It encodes CASSLGTEAFF.

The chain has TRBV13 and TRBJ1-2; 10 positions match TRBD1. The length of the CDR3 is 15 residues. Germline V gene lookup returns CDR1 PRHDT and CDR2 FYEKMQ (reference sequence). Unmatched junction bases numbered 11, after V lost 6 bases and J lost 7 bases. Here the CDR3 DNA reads TGTGCCAGCAGTTTGTCCGGGACAGGGGAGGCTGGCTACACCTTC. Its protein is CASSLSGTGEAGYTF.

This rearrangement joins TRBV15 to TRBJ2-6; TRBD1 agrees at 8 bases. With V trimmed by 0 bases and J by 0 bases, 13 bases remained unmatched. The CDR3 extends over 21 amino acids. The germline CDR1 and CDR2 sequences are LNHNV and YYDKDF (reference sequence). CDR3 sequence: CATSRDPPGGTGVSGANVLTF. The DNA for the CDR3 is TGTGCCACCAGCAGAGACCCCCCCGGAGGGACAGGAGTCTCTGGGGCCAACGTCCTGACTTTC.

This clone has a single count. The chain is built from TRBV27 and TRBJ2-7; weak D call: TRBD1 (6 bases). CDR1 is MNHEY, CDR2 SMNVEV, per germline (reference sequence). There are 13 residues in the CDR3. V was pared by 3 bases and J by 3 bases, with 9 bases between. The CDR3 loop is CASSFAGDYEQYF. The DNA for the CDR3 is TGTGCCAGCAGTTTCGCAGGGGACTACGAGCAGTACTTC.

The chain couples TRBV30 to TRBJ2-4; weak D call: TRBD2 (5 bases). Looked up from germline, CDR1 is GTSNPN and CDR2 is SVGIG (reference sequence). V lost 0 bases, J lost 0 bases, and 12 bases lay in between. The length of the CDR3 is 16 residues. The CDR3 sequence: CAWSVLRDGAKNIQYF. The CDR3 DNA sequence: TGTGCCTGGAGTGTACTCCGGGATGGAGCCAAAAACATTCAGTACTTC. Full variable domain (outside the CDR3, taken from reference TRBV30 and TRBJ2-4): SQTIHQWPATLVQPVGSPLSLECTVEGTSNPNLYWYRQAAGRGLQLLFYSVGIGQISSEVPQNLSASRPQDRQFILSSKKLLLSDSGFYLCAWSVLRDGAKNIQYFGAGTRLSVL.

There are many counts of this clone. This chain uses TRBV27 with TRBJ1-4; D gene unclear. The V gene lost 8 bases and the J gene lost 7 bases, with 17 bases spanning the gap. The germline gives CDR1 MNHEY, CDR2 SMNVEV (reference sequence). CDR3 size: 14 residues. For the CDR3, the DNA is TGTGCCAGCGGACTAGGCGGGGTCCCTGAAAAACTGTTTTTT. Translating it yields CASGLGGVPEKLFF.

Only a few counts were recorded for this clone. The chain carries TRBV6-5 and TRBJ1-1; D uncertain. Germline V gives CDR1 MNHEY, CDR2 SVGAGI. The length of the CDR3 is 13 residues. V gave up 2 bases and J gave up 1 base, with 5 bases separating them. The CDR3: CASSYRQNTEAFF. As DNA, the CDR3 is TGTGCCAGCAGTTACAGACAGAACACTGAAGCTTTCTTT.

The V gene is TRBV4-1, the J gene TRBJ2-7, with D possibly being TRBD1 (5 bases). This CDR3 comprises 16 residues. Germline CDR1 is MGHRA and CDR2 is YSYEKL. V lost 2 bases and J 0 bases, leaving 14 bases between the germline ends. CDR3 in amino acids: CASSQKASTDSYEQYF. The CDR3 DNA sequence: TGCGCCAGCAGCCAAAAAGCGTCGACAGACTCCTACGAGCAGTACTTC.

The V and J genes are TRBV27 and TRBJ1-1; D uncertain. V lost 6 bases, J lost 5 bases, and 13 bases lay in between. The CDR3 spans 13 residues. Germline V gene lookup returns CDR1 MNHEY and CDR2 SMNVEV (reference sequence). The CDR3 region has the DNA TGTGCCAGCAGCCCCAGCGGCAGGACTGAAGCTTTCTTT. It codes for CASSPSGRTEAFF.

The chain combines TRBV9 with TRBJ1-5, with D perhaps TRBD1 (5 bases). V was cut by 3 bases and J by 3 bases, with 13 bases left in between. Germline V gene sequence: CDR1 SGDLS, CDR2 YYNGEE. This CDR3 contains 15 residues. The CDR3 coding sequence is TGTGCCAGCAGCGCTGGGGGGGGGTTCAATCAGCCCCAGCATTTT. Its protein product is CASSAGGGFNQPQHF.

The CDR3 region has the DNA TGTGCCAGCAGGGCGGGCCTCACCGGGGAGCTGTTTTTT. It codes for CASRAGLTGELFF. The chain combines TRBV6-5 with TRBJ2-2, with TRBD2 as a possible D gene (5 bases). With 6 bases removed from V and 4 bases from J, the gap between germline ends came to 9 bases. The CDR3 loop spans 13 amino acids. From germline, CDR1 is MNHEY and CDR2 SVGAGI.

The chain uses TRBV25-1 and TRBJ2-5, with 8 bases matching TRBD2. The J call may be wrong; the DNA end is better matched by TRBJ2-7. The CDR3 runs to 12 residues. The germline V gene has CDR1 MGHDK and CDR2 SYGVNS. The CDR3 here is CASRAGAYEQYF. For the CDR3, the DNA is TGTGCCAGCAGAGCGGGAGCGTACGAGCAGTACTTC.

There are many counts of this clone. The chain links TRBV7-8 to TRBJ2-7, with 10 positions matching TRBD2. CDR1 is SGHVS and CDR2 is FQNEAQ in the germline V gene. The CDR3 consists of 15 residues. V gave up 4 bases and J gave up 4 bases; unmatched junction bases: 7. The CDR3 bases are TGTGCCAGCAGCTCTTCCGGGACTAGCGATTACGAGCAGTACTTC. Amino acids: CASSSSGTSDYEQYF.

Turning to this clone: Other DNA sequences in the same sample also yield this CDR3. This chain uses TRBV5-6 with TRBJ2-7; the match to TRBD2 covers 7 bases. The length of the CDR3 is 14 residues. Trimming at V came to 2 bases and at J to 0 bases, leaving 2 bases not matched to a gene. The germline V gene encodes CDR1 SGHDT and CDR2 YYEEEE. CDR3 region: CASSFGGSSYEQYF. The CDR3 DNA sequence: TGTGCCAGCAGCTTCGGCGGGAGCTCCTACGAGCAGTACTTC.

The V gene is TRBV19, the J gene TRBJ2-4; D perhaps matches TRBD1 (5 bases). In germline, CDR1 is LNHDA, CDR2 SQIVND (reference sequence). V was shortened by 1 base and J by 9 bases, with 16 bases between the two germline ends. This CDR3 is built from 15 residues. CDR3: CASSIASAGFGIQYF. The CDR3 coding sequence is TGTGCCAGTAGTATAGCGTCGGCAGGGTTTGGCATTCAGTACTTC.

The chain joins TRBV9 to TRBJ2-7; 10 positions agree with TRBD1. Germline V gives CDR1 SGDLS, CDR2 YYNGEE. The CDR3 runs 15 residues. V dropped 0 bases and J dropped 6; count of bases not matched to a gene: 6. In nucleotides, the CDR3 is TGTGCCAGCAGCGTAGGGGGGACAGGGGCTGGCGAGCAGTACTTC. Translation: CASSVGGTGAGEQYF.

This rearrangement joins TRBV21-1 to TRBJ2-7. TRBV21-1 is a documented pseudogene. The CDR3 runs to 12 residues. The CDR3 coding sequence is TGTGCCAGTGGGGGATGGAGGAACGAGCAGTACTTC. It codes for CASGGWRNEQYF.

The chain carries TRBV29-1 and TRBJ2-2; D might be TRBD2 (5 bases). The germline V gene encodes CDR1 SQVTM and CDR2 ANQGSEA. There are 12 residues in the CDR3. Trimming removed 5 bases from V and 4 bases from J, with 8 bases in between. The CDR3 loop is CSVPAGTGELFF. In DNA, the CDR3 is TGCAGCGTTCCTGCGGGCACCGGGGAGCTGTTTTTT.

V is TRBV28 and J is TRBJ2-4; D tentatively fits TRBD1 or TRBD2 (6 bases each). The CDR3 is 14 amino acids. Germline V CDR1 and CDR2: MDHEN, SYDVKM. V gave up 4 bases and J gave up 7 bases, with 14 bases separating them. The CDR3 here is CASSSTGGRNIQYF. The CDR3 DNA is TGTGCCAGCAGTTCGACAGGAGGGAGGAACATTCAGTACTTC. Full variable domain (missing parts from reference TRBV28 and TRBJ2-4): DVKVTQSSRYLVKRTGEKVFLECVQDMDHENMFWYRQDPGLGLRLIYFSYDVKMKEKGDIPEGYSVSREKKERFSLILESASTNQTSMYLCASSSTGGRNIQYFGAGTRLSVL.

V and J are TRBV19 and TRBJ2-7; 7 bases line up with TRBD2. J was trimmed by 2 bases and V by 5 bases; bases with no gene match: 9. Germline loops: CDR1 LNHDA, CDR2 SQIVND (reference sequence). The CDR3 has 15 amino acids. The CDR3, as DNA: TGTGCCAGTAGTCAAGCGGGATTCCCTACCTACGAGCAGTACTTC. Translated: CASSQAGFPTYEQYF.

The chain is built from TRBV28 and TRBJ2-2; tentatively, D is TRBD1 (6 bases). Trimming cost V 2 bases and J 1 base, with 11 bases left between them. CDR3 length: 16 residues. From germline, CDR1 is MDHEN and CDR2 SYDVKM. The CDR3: CASSLPEDRNTGELFF. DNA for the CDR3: TGTGCCAGCAGTTTACCCGAGGACAGGAACACCGGGGAGCTGTTTTTT.

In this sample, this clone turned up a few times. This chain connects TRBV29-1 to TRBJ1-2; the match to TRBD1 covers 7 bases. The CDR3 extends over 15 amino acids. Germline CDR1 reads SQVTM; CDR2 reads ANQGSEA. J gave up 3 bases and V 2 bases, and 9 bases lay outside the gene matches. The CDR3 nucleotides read TGCAGCGTTGAACCCCTAGACAGGGCGGACTATGGCTACACCTTC. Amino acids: CSVEPLDRADYGYTF.

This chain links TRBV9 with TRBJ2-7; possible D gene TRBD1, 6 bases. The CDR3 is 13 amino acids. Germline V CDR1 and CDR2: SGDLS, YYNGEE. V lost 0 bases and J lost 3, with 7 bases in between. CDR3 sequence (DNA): TGTGCCAGCAGCGTAGGGGACAACTACGAGCAGTACTTC. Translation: CASSVGDNYEQYF.

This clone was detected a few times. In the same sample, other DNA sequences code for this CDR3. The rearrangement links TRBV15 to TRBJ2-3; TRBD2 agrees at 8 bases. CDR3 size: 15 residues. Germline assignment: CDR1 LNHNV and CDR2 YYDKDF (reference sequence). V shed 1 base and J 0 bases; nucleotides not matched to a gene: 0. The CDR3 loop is CATSRASGSTDTQYF. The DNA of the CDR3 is TGTGCCACCAGCAGAGCTAGCGGGAGCACAGATACGCAGTATTTT.

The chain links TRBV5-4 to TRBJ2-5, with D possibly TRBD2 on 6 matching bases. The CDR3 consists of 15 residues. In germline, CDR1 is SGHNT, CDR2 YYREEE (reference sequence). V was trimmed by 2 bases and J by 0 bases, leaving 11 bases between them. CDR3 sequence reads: CASSFRGIYQETQYF. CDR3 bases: TGTGCCAGCAGCTTTCGGGGGATCTACCAAGAGACCCAGTACTTC.

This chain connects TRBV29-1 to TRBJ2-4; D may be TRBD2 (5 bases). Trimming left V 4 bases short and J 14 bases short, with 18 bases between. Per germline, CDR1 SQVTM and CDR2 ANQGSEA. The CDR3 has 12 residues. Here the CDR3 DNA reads TGCAGCGTTGTTGGGTCCCACGGGGAAGAGTACTTC. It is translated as CSVVGSHGEEYF.

DNA of the CDR3: TGTGCCAGCAGCCCACCTAGCGGACAAGAGACCCAGTACTTC. It encodes CASSPPSGQETQYF. This chain links TRBV5-6 with TRBJ2-5; 7 bases map to TRBD2. Germline values: CDR1 SGHDT, CDR2 YYEEEE. The length of the CDR3 is 14 residues. With V trimmed by 4 bases and J by 2 bases, 5 bases remained unmatched.

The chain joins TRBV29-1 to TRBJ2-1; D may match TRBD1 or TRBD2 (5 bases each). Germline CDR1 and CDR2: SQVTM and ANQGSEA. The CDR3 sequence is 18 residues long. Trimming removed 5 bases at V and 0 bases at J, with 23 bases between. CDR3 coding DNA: TGCAGCGTTACACCGGGACCAAAAATCAAGAGCTCCTACAATGAGCAGTTCTTC. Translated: CSVTPGPKIKSSYNEQFF.

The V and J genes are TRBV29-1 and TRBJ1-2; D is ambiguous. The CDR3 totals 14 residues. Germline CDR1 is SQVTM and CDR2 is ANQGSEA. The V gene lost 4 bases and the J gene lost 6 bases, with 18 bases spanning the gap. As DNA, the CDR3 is TGCAGCGTTGGACCGTCACGGCTAAGTCATGGCTACACCTTC. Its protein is CSVGPSRLSHGYTF.

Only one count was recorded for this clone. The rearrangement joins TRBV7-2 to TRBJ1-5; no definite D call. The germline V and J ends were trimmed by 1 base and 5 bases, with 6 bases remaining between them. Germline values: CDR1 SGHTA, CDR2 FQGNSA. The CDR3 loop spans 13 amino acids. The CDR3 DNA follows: TGTGCCAGCAGCTTAGAGGTTTATCAGCCCCAGCATTTT. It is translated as CASSLEVYQPQHF.